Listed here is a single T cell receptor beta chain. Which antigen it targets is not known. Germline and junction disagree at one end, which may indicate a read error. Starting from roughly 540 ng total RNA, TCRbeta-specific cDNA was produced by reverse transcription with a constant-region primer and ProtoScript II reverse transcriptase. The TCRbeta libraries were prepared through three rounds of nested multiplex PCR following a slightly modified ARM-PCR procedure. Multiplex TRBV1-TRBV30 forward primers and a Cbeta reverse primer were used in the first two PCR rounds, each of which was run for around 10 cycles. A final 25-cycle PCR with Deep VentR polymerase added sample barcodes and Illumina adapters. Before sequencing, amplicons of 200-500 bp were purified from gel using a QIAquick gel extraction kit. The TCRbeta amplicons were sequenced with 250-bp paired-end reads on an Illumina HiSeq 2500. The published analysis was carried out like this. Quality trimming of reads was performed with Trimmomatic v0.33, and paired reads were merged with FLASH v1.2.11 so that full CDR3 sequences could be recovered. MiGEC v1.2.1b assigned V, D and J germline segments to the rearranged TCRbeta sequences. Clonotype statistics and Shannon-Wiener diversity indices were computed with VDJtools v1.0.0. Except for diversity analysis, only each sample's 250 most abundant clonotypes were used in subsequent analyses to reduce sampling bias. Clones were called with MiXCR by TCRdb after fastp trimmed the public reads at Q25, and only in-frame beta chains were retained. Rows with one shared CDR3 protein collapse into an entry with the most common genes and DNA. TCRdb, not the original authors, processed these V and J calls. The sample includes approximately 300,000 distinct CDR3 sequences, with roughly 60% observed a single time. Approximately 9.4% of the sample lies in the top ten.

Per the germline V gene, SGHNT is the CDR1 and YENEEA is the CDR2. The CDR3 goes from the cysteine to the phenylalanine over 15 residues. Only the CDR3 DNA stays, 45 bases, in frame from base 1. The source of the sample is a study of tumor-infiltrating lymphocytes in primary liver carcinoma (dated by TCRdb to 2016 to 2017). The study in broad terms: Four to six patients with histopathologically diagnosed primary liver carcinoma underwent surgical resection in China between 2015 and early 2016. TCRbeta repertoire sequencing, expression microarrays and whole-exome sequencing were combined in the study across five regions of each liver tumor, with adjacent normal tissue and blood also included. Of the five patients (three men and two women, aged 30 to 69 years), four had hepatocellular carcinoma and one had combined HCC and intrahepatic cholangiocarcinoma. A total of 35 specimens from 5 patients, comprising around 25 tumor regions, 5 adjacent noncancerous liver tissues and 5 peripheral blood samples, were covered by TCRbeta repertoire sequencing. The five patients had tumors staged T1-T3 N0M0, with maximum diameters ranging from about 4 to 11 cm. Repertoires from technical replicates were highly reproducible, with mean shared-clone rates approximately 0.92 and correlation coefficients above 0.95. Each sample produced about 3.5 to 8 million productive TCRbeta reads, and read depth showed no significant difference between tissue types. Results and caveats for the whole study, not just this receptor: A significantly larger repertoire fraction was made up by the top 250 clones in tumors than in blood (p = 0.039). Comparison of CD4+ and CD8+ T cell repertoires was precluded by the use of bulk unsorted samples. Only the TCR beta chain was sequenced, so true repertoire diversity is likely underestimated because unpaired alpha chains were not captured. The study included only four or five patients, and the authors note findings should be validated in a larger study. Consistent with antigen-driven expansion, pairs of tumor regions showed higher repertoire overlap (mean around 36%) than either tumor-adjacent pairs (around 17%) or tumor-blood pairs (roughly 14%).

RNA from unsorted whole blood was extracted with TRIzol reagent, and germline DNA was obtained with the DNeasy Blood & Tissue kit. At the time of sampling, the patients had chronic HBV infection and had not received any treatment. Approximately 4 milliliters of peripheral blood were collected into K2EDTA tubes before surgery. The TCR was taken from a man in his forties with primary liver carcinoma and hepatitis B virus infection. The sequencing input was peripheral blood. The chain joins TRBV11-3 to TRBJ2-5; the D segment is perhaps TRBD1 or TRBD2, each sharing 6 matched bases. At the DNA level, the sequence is TGTGCCAGCAGCACCCGATGTGGGGGGCAAGAGACCCAATACTTC. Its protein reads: CASSTRCGGQETQYF.